A single count supports the clone carrying this T cell receptor (beta chain). This sample was taken from a study of blood T cell repertoires in COVID-19. The data were produced by immunoSEQ multiplex PCR, yet TCRdb's version contains in-frame clones alone and is incomplete. Of 73,000 or so clones in the sample, around 70% were seen once. Sequencing was performed on peripheral blood. The source of this sequence is a man between 60 and 75 years old with acute or convalescent COVID-19.

CDR3 sequence reads: CASSAGALADTQYF. In DNA form, the CDR3 reads TGTGCCAGCAGTGCAGGGGCGCTGGCAGATACGCAGTATTTT. This chain uses TRBV2 with TRBJ2-3, with a possible D match to TRBD1 (6 bases). Trimming shortened V by 4 bases and J by 4 bases, and 12 bases separated the two germline ends. The CDR3 sequence is 14 residues long. Germline lookup yields CDR1 SNHLY and CDR2 FYNNEI.